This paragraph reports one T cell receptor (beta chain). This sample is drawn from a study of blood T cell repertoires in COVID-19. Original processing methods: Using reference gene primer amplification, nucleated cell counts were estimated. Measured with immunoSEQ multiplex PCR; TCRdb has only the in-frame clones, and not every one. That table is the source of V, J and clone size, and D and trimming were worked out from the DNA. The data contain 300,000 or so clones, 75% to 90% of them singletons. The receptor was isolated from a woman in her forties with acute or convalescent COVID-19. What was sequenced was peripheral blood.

DNA for the CDR3: TGCGCCAGCAGTAGAACCGGGACAGAACTCAATGAGCAGTTCTTC. Amino acid sequence: CASSRTGTELNEQFF. The V call is TRBV23-1, the J call TRBJ2-1; TRBD1 matches at 7 bases. TRBV23-1 is known as an ORF, though its function is uncertain. V gave up 5 bases and J gave up 6 bases; unmatched junction bases: 10. The CDR3 runs 15 residues.